This entry lists 14 T cell receptor beta chains sequenced from one sample in a study of T cell repertoires in cytomegalovirus infection. TCRdb called the reads again in MiXCR, with one record for every CDR3 protein. Among a few hundred thousand distinct CDR3 sequences listed, 17% were seen once. Sequences were obtained from CD8+ T cells from PBMCs. Receptors were obtained from a human donor in good health (CMV status not recorded). Some clones in this sample may be carry-over from other donors' samples.

This clonotype has a count of ten or more. The chain employs TRBV7-3 and TRBJ2-7; TRBD1 aligns across 7 bases. With V trimmed by 2 bases and J by 4 bases, 2 bases remained unmatched. The CDR3 is made up of 13 amino acids. Germline V gene lookup returns CDR1 SGHTA and CDR2 FQGTGA. This CDR3 is CASSLGQEYEQYF. The CDR3 nucleotides read TGTGCCAGCAGCTTAGGACAGGAATACGAGCAGTACTTC.

This chain connects TRBV11-2 to TRBJ2-5, with 10 bases identical to TRBD1. The CDR3 extends over 15 amino acids. CDR1 and CDR2 from the germline V gene are SGHAT and FQNNGV. The junction had 2 bases not matched to a gene; V was cut back by 3 bases and J by 1 base. DNA for the CDR3: TGTGCCAGCAGCTTTGGGACAGGGGCCCAAGAGACCCAGTACTTC. Encoded protein: CASSFGTGAQETQYF.

The CDR3 is CASRHWTENNEKLFF. DNA for the CDR3: TGTGCCAGCAGACATTGGACGGAGAACAATGAAAAACTGTTTTTT. This chain links TRBV28 with TRBJ1-4; D is unresolved. The V end was cut by 6 bases, the J end by 5 bases, with 16 bases between. The CDR3 runs to 15 residues. Looked up from germline, CDR1 is MDHEN and CDR2 is SYDVKM.

The rearrangement uses TRBV7-9 and TRBJ2-7; D perhaps matches TRBD1 (7 bases). Germline V gene lookup returns CDR1 SEHNR and CDR2 FQNEAQ (reference sequence). The V end was cut by 2 bases, the J end by 4 bases, with 15 bases between. The CDR3 is 15 amino acids. The CDR3 reads CASSLRSRGEYEQYF. As DNA, the CDR3 is TGTGCCAGCAGCTTACGATCCAGGGGGGAATACGAGCAGTACTTC.

The genes are TRBV7-9 and TRBJ2-7; 9 nucleotides agree with TRBD1. Germline V gene sequence: CDR1 SEHNR, CDR2 FQNEAQ (reference sequence). This CDR3 spans 14 amino acids. Trimming removed 5 bases from V and 6 bases from J; junction bases left unmatched: 8. CDR3 loop: CASSRDRVGGEQYF. The CDR3 nucleotides read TGTGCCAGCAGCAGGGACAGGGTTGGCGGCGAGCAGTACTTC.

In its sample, this clonotype was seen many times. The gene calls are TRBV7-9 and TRBJ2-3; D perhaps matches TRBD1 (5 bases). This CDR3 has 16 amino acids. Trimming removed 5 bases from V and 0 bases from J, with 15 bases in between. Germline V gives CDR1 SEHNR, CDR2 FQNEAQ (reference sequence). The DNA of the CDR3 is TGTGCCAGCAGCCCTAGACAGCTTTCTAGCACAGATACGCAGTATTTT. This encodes CASSPRQLSSTDTQYF.

This clonotype was detected many times. The rearrangement uses TRBV11-2 and TRBJ1-1, with 7 bases that match TRBD1. Per the germline V gene, CDR1 is SGHAT and CDR2 is FQNNGV. The CDR3 sequence is 15 residues long. The ends lost 3 bases at V and 0 bases at J; junction bases unmatched: 4. The CDR3 reads CASSLTGTMNTEAFF. The CDR3, as DNA: TGTGCCAGCAGCTTGACAGGGACCATGAACACTGAAGCTTTCTTT. Full variable domain (missing parts from reference TRBV11-2 and TRBJ1-1): EAGVAQSPRYKIIEKRQSVAFWCNPISGHATLYWYQQILGQGPKLLIQFQNNGVVDDSQLPKDRFSAERLKGVDSTLKIQPAKLEDSAVYLCASSLTGTMNTEAFFGQGTRLTVV.

This clonotype was observed a handful of times. The genes are TRBV19 and TRBJ2-1; D remains unclear. The germline V gene has CDR1 LNHDA and CDR2 SQIVND (reference sequence). Trimming removed 3 bases from V and 5 bases from J, with 11 bases in between. This CDR3 has 14 residues. As DNA, the CDR3 is TGTGCCAGTAGTATCGTGTCCCCGAACAATGAGCAGTTCTTC. As protein: CASSIVSPNNEQFF.

This clonotype was seen many times. This chain uses TRBV7-8 with TRBJ1-1, with D perhaps TRBD1 (6 bases). The CDR3 runs to 14 residues. The V end lost 4 bases, the J end lost 3 bases, and 12 bases lay between the germline ends. The germline V gene has CDR1 SGHVS and CDR2 FQNEAQ. As DNA, the CDR3 is TGTGCCAGCAGCTCCCCGGGGGCAGACACTGAAGCTTTCTTT. It specifies CASSSPGADTEAFF.

The chain uses TRBV4-1 and TRBJ2-6; D not resolved. Trimming shortened V by 2 bases and J by 0 bases, and 11 bases separated the two germline ends. The germline V gene encodes CDR1 MGHRA and CDR2 YSYEKL. This CDR3 comprises 17 residues. CDR3 loop: CASSQCPEGSGANVLTF. The CDR3 DNA follows: TGCGCCAGCAGCCAATGTCCTGAAGGCTCTGGGGCCAACGTCCTGACTTTC.

There are a few counts of this clonotype. The chain employs TRBV4-1 and TRBJ1-5; D is ambiguous. V lost 0 bases and J lost 4, with 7 bases in between. This CDR3 is built from 14 residues. Germline V lookup: CDR1 MGHRA, CDR2 YSYEKL. CDR3 protein: CASSQDILNQPQHF. The CDR3 region has the DNA TGCGCCAGCAGCCAAGATATTCTGAATCAGCCCCAGCATTTT.

This clonotype has just a few counts. J is TRBJ1-1 and V is TRBV19; 7 nucleotides align to TRBD1. V lost 6 bases to trimming and J lost 5 bases; unmatched junction nucleotides: 12. Per germline, CDR1 LNHDA and CDR2 SQIVND (reference sequence). The CDR3 has 15 residues. This chain's CDR3 is CASSAGTVLGTEAFF. The CDR3 region has the DNA TGTGCCAGTAGCGCCGGGACAGTCTTGGGGACTGAAGCTTTCTTT.

In this sample, this clonotype turned up many times. V is TRBV7-2 and J is TRBJ2-4; D call uncertain. Germline CDR1 reads SGHTA; CDR2 reads FQGNSA. The CDR3 totals 18 residues. V dropped 0 bases and J dropped 0 bases, with 15 bases sitting between them. CDR3 protein: CASSLAVVGSLAKNIQYF. As DNA, the CDR3 is TGTGCCAGCAGCTTAGCCGTAGTCGGATCGCTAGCCAAAAACATTCAGTACTTC.

The chain combines TRBV7-9 with TRBJ1-1; D gene ambiguous. CDR3 length equals 12 residues. Germline CDR1 reads SEHNR; CDR2 reads FQNEAQ (reference sequence). V was cut by 3 bases and J by 6 bases, with 8 bases left in between. The CDR3 here is CASSFRVAEAFF. CDR3 coding DNA: TGTGCCAGCAGCTTCCGGGTTGCTGAAGCTTTCTTT.